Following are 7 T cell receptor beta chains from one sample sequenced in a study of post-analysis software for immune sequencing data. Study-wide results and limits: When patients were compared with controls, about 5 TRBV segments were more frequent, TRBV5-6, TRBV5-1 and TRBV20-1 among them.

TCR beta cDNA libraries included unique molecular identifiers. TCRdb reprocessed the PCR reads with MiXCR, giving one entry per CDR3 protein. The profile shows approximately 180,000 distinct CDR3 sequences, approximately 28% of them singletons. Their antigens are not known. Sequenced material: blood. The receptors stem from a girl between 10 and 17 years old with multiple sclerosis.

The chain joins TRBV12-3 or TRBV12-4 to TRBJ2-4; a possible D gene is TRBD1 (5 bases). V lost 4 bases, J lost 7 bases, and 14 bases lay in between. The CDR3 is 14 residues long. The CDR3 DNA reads TGTGCCAGCAGTTCCAAGGGGATTTGGAACATTCAGTACTTC. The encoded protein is CASSSKGIWNIQYF.

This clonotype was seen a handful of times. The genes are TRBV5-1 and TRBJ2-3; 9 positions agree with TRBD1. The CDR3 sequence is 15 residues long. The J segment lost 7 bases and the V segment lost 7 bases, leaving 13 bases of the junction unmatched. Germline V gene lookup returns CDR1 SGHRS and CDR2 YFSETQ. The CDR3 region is CASAQGGTGRNTQYF. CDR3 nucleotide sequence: TGCGCCAGCGCTCAGGGCGGGACAGGGAGAAATACGCAGTATTTT.

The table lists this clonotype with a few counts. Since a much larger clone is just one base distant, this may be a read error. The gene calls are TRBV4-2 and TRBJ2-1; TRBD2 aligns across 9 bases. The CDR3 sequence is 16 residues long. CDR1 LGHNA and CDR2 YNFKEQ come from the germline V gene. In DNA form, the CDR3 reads TGTGCCAACAGCCAAGTTGGTAGCGGGAGAAGTGGTGAGCAGTTCTTC. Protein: CANSQVGSGRSGEQFF.

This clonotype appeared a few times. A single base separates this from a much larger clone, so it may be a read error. CDR3 in DNA: TGTGCCAGCAGCCAAGACACAGATACGCAGTATTTT. It yields the protein CASSQDTDTQYF. The chain couples TRBV5-6 to TRBJ2-3; D is uncertain. This CDR3 region has 12 residues. Germline lookup yields CDR1 SGHDT and CDR2 YYEEEE. Deletions cut 4 bases from V and 2 bases from J, with 5 bases between.

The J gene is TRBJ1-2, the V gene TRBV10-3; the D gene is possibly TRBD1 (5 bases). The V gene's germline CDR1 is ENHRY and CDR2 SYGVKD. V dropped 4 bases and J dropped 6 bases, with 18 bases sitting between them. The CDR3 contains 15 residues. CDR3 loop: CAISAPWDPSDGYTF. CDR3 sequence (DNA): TGTGCCATCAGTGCCCCATGGGACCCTTCGGATGGCTACACCTTC.

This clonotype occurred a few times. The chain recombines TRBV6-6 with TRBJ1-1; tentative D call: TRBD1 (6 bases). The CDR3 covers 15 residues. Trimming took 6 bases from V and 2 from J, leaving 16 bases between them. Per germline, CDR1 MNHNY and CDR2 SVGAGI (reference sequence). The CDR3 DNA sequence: TGTGCCAGCAGGGATACCAGGGGACGTAACACTGAAGCTTTCTTT. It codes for CASRDTRGRNTEAFF.

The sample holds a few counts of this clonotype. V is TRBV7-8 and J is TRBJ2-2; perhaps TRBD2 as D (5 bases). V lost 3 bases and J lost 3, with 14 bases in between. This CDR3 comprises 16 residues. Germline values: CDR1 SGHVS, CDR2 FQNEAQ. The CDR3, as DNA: TGTGCCAGCAGCTTCCAAGGACTCCTAGACACCGGGGAGCTGTTTTTT. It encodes CASSFQGLLDTGELFF.